Shown below are 18 T cell receptor beta chains from a single sample sequenced in a study of blood T cell repertoires in COVID-19. Here immunoSEQ multiplex PCR was the method, and the copy in TCRdb shows in-frame clones only, minus some. The sample lists more than 200,000 clones, 80% to 90% seen once, with roughly 4% in the top ten. The sample comprised peripheral blood. These receptors were obtained from a man between 60 and 75 years old with acute or convalescent COVID-19.

This chain connects TRBV11-2 to TRBJ1-1, with a weak D call TRBD1 (6 bases). Trimming took off 5 bases at V and 6 bases at J, with 10 bases between the two ends. The germline V gene has CDR1 SGHAT and CDR2 FQNNGV. This CDR3 has 12 residues. Written as DNA, the CDR3 is TGTGCCAGCAGCCCGGGGGGCCCTGAAGCTTTCTTT. It specifies CASSPGGPEAFF.

The chain recombines TRBV6-5 with TRBJ2-4; D unclear. This CDR3 contains 15 residues. Germline lookup yields CDR1 MNHEY and CDR2 SVGAGI. The V gene lost 6 bases and the J gene lost 0 bases, with 12 bases spanning the gap. Written as DNA, the CDR3 is TGTGCCAGCAGCCCGACAAATCTAGCCAAAAACATTCAGTACTTC. Its translation is CASSPTNLAKNIQYF.

The CDR3: CASSARTSGDNEQFF. The CDR3 DNA reads as TGTGCCAGCAGTGCACGGACTAGCGGGGACAATGAGCAGTTCTTC. The V gene is TRBV2, the J gene TRBJ2-1; 12 bases align to TRBD2. The germline gives CDR1 SNHLY, CDR2 FYNNEI. This CDR3 spans 15 amino acids. V shed 4 bases and J 5 bases; nucleotides not matched to a gene: 3.

V usage is TRBV2 and J usage is TRBJ1-1; possible D gene TRBD1, 5 bases. CDR1 is SNHLY and CDR2 is FYNNEI in the germline V gene. The CDR3 spans 15 residues. Trimming shortened V by 4 bases and J by 1 base, and 13 bases separated the two germline ends. The CDR3 sequence: CASSADMVGNTEAFF. The CDR3 DNA sequence: TGTGCCAGCAGTGCGGACATGGTTGGGAACACTGAAGCTTTCTTT.

This clone was detected only once. The CDR3 protein is CASSQGQGPSETEAFF. CDR3 DNA: TGTGCCAGCAGCCAAGGGCAGGGCCCCTCGGAAACTGAAGCTTTCTTT. The V and J genes are TRBV4-2 and TRBJ1-1, with D tentatively TRBD1 (5 bases). The CDR3 covers 16 residues. Germline CDR1 and CDR2: LGHNA and YNFKEQ. The germline V and J ends were trimmed by 1 base and 5 bases, with 17 bases remaining between them.

This clone was observed once. The chain has TRBV28 and TRBJ1-1; D not certain. V lost 7 bases, J lost 8 bases, and 17 bases lay in between. The CDR3 totals 13 residues. Germline V gene data show CDR1 as MDHEN and CDR2 as SYDVKM. The DNA for the CDR3 is TGTGCCAGCACCCCCGGGTACAAACGGGAAGCTTTCTTT. The encoded protein is CASTPGYKREAFF.

This clone appeared a single time. This rearrangement joins TRBV7-3 to TRBJ2-1, with 7 bases aligning to TRBD2. This CDR3 has 17 amino acids. After removal of 0 bases from V and 5 bases from J, the junction contained 10 bases not matched to a gene. CDR1 is SGHTA and CDR2 is FQGTGA in the germline V gene. For the CDR3, the DNA is TGTGCCAGCAGCTTAACGTCCATGGGGACTAATGACAATGAGCAGTTCTTC. Its protein product is CASSLTSMGTNDNEQFF. The variable domain in full, completed from reference TRBV7-3 and TRBJ2-1, reads GAGVSQTPSNKVTEKGKYVELRCDPISGHTALYWYRQSLGQGPEFLIYFQGTGAADDSGLPNDRFFAVRPEGSVSTLKIQRTERGDSAVYLCASSLTSMGTNDNEQFFGPGTRLTVL.

The chain couples TRBV19 to TRBJ1-2, with TRBD1 matching over 7 bases. This CDR3 contains 15 residues. Germline trimming cut 7 bases from V and 6 bases from J; bases unmatched to any gene: 14. The germline gives CDR1 LNHDA, CDR2 SQIVND (reference sequence). This CDR3 is CASTGTAPSTNGYTF. CDR3 nucleotide sequence: TGTGCCAGTACTGGGACAGCACCCTCCACCAATGGCTACACCTTC.

The J gene is TRBJ1-2, the V gene TRBV9, with 8 positions matching TRBD1. The CDR3 contains 14 residues. CDR1 and CDR2 (germline): SGDLS, YYNGEE. J lost 8 bases, V lost 6 bases, and 12 bases had no gene match. The CDR3 loop is CASTQAGGAGGYTF. The CDR3 DNA sequence: TGTGCCAGCACCCAGGCAGGGGGCGCGGGAGGCTACACCTTC.

The chain has TRBV6-4 and TRBJ2-3; D perhaps matches TRBD2 (6 bases). Trimming pared 3 bases from V and 2 bases from J, leaving 9 bases between. The CDR3 consists of 14 residues. Germline V lookup: CDR1 MRHNA, CDR2 SNTAGT. CDR3 region: CASSERGYTDTQYF. DNA for the CDR3: TGTGCCAGCAGTGAACGGGGGTACACAGATACGCAGTATTTT.

This clone was counted a single time. The V call is TRBV28, the J call TRBJ2-1, with D possibly being TRBD2 (6 bases). The CDR3 covers 14 residues. V shed 7 bases and J shed 10 bases, with 20 bases lying between them. Looked up from germline, CDR1 is MDHEN and CDR2 is SYDVKM. The CDR3 loop reads CASISMEGPREQFF. The DNA of the CDR3 is TGTGCCAGCATTTCAATGGAGGGGCCACGGGAGCAGTTCTTC.

The table lists this clone with a few counts. The chain uses TRBV7-2 and TRBJ2-2; possibly TRBD2 for D (6 bases). The CDR3 is 16 amino acids. The V gene lost 5 bases and the J gene lost 0 bases, with 13 bases spanning the gap. CDR1 and CDR2 (germline): SGHTA, FQGNSA. The CDR3 sequence is CASSPRRGSNTGELFF. DNA of the CDR3: TGTGCCAGCAGCCCCCGGCGGGGATCGAACACCGGGGAGCTGTTTTTT. The full variable domain, completed using reference TRBV7-2 and TRBJ2-2, is GAGVSQSPSNKVTEKGKDVELRCDPISGHTALYWYRQSLGQGLEFLIYFQGNSAPDKSGLPSDRFSAERTGGSVSTLTIQRTQQEDSAVYLCASSPRRGSNTGELFFGEGSRLTVL.

The chain is built from TRBV7-2 and TRBJ2-3, with a weak D call TRBD1 (5 bases). The CDR3 has 11 amino acids. V lost 2 bases and J lost 8, with 5 bases in between. Germline CDR1 and CDR2: SGHTA and FQGNSA. The DNA for the CDR3 is TGTGCCAGCAGCTTAAGGGGTACGCAGTATTTT. Protein product: CASSLRGTQYF.

The chain uses TRBV30 and TRBJ2-7, with D maybe TRBD2 (5 bases). CDR3 length: 14 amino acids. Germline CDR1 GTSNPN, CDR2 SVGIG (reference sequence). Trimming pared 1 base from V and 1 base from J, leaving 11 bases between. CDR3 protein: CAWSATGFSYEQYF. CDR3 DNA sequence: TGTGCCTGGAGTGCTACGGGGTTTTCCTACGAGCAGTACTTC.

This CDR3 is CASSLVREGTDTQYF. The CDR3 DNA is TGTGCCAGCAGCTTGGTGCGGGAGGGCACAGATACGCAGTATTTT. The chain links TRBV5-4 to TRBJ2-3, with 8 bases lining up with TRBD2. The CDR3 spans 15 residues. Germline-derived CDR1 and CDR2 are SGHNT and YYREEE (reference sequence). V shed 0 bases and J 1 base; nucleotides not matched to a gene: 1. Full variable domain (remainder filled in from reference TRBV5-4 and TRBJ2-3): ETGVTQSPTHLIKTRGQQVTLRCSSQSGHNTVSWYQQALGQGPQFIFQYYREEENGRGNFPPRFSGLQFPNYSSELNVNALELDDSALYLCASSLVREGTDTQYFGPGTRLTVL.

CDR3 in DNA: TGTGCCAGCACCTCCGGGCAGGGGGCGGTGAATGAGCAGTTCTTC. Translation: CASTSGQGAVNEQFF. The chain couples TRBV28 to TRBJ2-1, with 8 positions matching TRBD1. The CDR3 is made up of 15 amino acids. Trimming at V came to 7 bases and at J to 7 bases, leaving 12 bases not matched to a gene. The germline V gene has CDR1 MDHEN and CDR2 SYDVKM. Based on the CDR3 plus reference TRBV28 and TRBJ2-1, the full variable domain is DVKVTQSSRYLVKRTGEKVFLECVQDMDHENMFWYRQDPGLGLRLIYFSYDVKMKEKGDIPEGYSVSREKKERFSLILESASTNQTSMYLCASTSGQGAVNEQFFGPGTRLTVL.

For the CDR3, the DNA is TGTGCCACAACCCGATACGGGACAAGCAATGAGCAGTTCTTC. Amino acids: CATTRYGTSNEQFF. The V gene is TRBV6-5, the J gene TRBJ2-1; tentatively, D is TRBD1 (6 bases). The germline V gene has CDR1 MNHEY and CDR2 SVGAGI. V was clipped by 10 bases and J by 6 bases, with 19 bases between them. This CDR3 has 14 amino acids.

The chain couples TRBV4-3 to TRBJ2-2; 8 positions agree with TRBD2. The trim removed 1 base at V and 7 bases at J, leaving 17 bases unmatched. CDR1 is LGHNA and CDR2 is YSLEER in the germline V gene. This CDR3 is 19 amino acids long. CDR3 in amino acids: CASSQVGLVLREEGGELFF. The CDR3 coding sequence is TGCGCCAGCAGCCAAGTCGGGCTCGTTCTGCGGGAGGAGGGCGGGGAGCTGTTTTTT.